This TCR beta chain was recorded in a study of cytotoxic CD8 clonotypes in ibrutinib-treated CLL. On the study more broadly: Response samples were taken after a median of about 11 months on treatment, range 6 to 36. Average yields of approximately 260,000 productive templates and tens of thousands of productive rearrangements characterized the samples.

Repertoires were generated with immunoSEQ multiplex PCR, while TCRdb's copy carries only in-frame clones and drops some. Of about 330,000 clones listed, 67% are singletons. The CDR3 has 12 residues. CDR1 is MNHEY, CDR2 SVGAGI, per germline. Deletions cut 6 bases from V and 4 bases from J, with 10 bases between. The genes are TRBV6-5 and TRBJ2-7; unclear D gene. The clonotype originates from a human donor with chronic lymphocytic leukemia. The sample consisted of PBMCs, taken after 36 months of ibrutinib treatment. The CDR3 region has the DNA TGTGCCAGCAGCCGAGGAACTTACGAGCAGTACTTC. This translates into CASSRGTYEQYF.